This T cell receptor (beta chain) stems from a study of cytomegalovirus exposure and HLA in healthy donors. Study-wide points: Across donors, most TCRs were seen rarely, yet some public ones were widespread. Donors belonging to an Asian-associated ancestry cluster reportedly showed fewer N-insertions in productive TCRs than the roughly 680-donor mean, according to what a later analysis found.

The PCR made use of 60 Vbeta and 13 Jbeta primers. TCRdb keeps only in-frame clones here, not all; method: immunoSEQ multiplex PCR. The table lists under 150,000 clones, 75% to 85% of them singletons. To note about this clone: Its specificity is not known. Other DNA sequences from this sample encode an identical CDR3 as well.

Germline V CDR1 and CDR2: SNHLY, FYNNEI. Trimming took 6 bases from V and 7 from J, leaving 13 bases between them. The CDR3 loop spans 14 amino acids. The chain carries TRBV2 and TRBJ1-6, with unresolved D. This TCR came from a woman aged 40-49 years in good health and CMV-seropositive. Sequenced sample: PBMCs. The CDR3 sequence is CASSLVEANSPLHF. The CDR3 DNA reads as TGTGCCAGCAGCCTAGTGGAAGCCAATTCACCCCTCCACTTT.